The rows below give T cell receptor beta chains drawn from one sample of a study of T cell changes during pregnancy in multiple sclerosis. Sequenced by immunoSEQ multiplex PCR; TCRdb stores in-frame clones only, minus some. The table records about 42,000 clones, about 96% of them present only once. The sample consisted of peripheral blood, taken in the second trimester of pregnancy. The receptor set was obtained from a female donor with multiple sclerosis, enrolled in a pregnancy study. Both conserved end residues are part of each CDR3. A D gene is named only where the DNA matches it firmly. Some rows mark clone size as missing; the rest say once, few, many or name a class of expanded clone.

>TRBJ1-5|-|-|TRBV30
TGTGCCGTTGGGCAGGGGATGGGGCAGCCCCAGCATTTT
CAVGQGMGQPQHF
>TRBJ2-7|-|-|TRBV7-6
TGTGCCAGCAGCTTAGAGACAGGGAGGTCCTACGAGCAGTACTTC
CASSLETGRSYEQYF
>TRBJ2-2|-|-|TRBV5-1
TGCGCCAGCAGCTCCCAGTCCCCCGGGGAGCTGTTTTTT
CASSSQSPGELFF
>TRBJ1-3|-|-|TRBV7-2
TGTGCCAGCAGCCCAGACAGGAATAGAAACACCATATATTTT
CASSPDRNRNTIYF
>TRBJ2-7|TRBD1|-|TRBV6-5
TGTGCCAGCAGGGGACAGGACTCCTACGAGCAGTACTTC
CASRGQDSYEQYF
>TRBJ2-3|TRBD1|-|TRBV11-2
TGTGCCAGCAGCTTAGAGCAGGGGGCGACTCTCACAGATACGCAGTATTTT
CASSLEQGATLTDTQYF
>TRBJ2-7|-|-|TRBV28
TGTGCCAGCAGTCAACCCTACTACGAGCAGTACTTC
CASSQPYYEQYF
>TRBJ1-1|TRBD1|-|TRBV4-1
TGCGCCAGCAGCCAGGGTGACAGGGGCACTGAAGCTTTCTTT
CASSQGDRGTEAFF
>TRBJ2-1|TRBD1|-|TRBV9
TGTGCCTCCCAACCGGGACAGGGGGCGGGTGAGCAGTTCTTC
CASQPGQGAGEQFF
>TRBJ1-1|TRBD1|once|TRBV27
TGTGCCAGCCAAATATCAGGGGGCACTGAAGCTTTCTTT
CASQISGGTEAFF
>TRBJ2-3|-|-|TRBV28
TGTGCCAGCAGTTTACTTCTGGCAACGCAGTATTTT
CASSLLLATQYF
>TRBJ2-3|TRBD2|-|TRBV18
TGTGCCAGCTCATTCGGACTAGCCCCAGATACGCAGTATTTT
CASSFGLAPDTQYF
>TRBJ2-4|TRBD1|-|TRBV2
TGTGCCAGCAGTGTACGGACAGGGTGGGACATTCAGTACTTC
CASSVRTGWDIQYF
>TRBJ1-3|-|-|TRBV25-1
TGTGCCAGCAGTGGTTCTTCTACCACCATATATTTT
CASSGSSTTIYF
>TRBJ2-1|TRBD1|-|TRBV5-1
TGCGCCAGCAGCTTAGAGGGACAGGGCACACCTATATTCTTC
CASSLEGQGTPIFF
>TRBJ1-1|-|-|TRBV5-1
TGCGCCAGCAGCTTACAGGGTGTCGGGGCTTTCTTT
CASSLQGVGAFF
>TRBJ1-1|-|-|TRBV5-1
TGCGCCAGCAGCTTAGGGGGGGCAGGTGGCTTGTTCACTGAAGCTTTCTTT
CASSLGGAGGLFTEAFF
>TRBJ2-5|-|-|TRBV5-1
TGCGCCAGCAGCTTGGCCCCTCTGGGGGCCCAAGAGACCCAGTACTTC
CASSLAPLGAQETQYF
>TRBJ2-3|-|once|TRBV27
TGTGCCAGTCAGTCTAGCCCGCCATCCGATACGCAGTATTTT
CASQSSPPSDTQYF
>TRBJ1-5|-|-|TRBV19
TGTGCCAGTAGTATATCAGGGGGCAATCAGCCCCAGCATTTT
CASSISGGNQPQHF
>TRBJ1-5|-|-|TRBV2
TGTGCCAGCAGTTCCGGGACACAAGTCTCGCAGCCCCAGCATTTT
CASSSGTQVSQPQHF
>TRBJ2-3|TRBD2|-|TRBV18
TGTGCCAGCTCACCAGCCGGGTGGACTAGCGGGAGTAAAAATACGCAGTATTTT
CASSPAGWTSGSKNTQYF
>TRBJ2-1|-|once|TRBV7-2
TGTGCCAGCAGCTTGGCAGGGGCCGGGTCCTACAATGAGCAGTTCTTC
CASSLAGAGSYNEQFF
>TRBJ2-7|-|-|TRBV19
TGTGCCAGTAGTTGGGAGACCGCCTACCTCCGGGACTCCTACGAGCAGTACTTC
CASSWETAYLRDSYEQYF
>TRBJ1-4|TRBD1|-|TRBV7-6
TGTGCCAGCAGCATCCTCCGGGACAGGGGCCCCATGAGTGAAAAACTGTTTTTT
CASSILRDRGPMSEKLFF
>TRBJ2-3|TRBD1|-|TRBV7-2
TGTGCCAGCAGCCAATTCGGCACAGGGGCATGGACAGATACGCAGTATTTT
CASSQFGTGAWTDTQYF
>TRBJ1-5|-|-|TRBV21-1
TGTGCCAGCAGCAAAGCGGTCAACTGGGACAGGGAGGATCAGCCCCAGCATTTT
CASSKAVNWDREDQPQHF
>TRBJ2-3|-|-|TRBV19
TGTGCCAGCCCCAGGGGAAACACAGATACGCAGTATTTT
CASPRGNTDTQYF
>TRBJ2-5|TRBD2|-|TRBV7-7
TGTGCCAGCAGCTTAGGACCGGGGACTAGCGGCCAACAGTACTTC
CASSLGPGTSGQQYF
>TRBJ1-4|TRBD1|-|TRBV27
TGTGCCAGCAACTTCACCGGGACAGGGAGAAGTTCAACTAATGAAAAACTGTTTTTT
CASNFTGTGRSSTNEKLFF
>TRBJ2-1|TRBD2|-|TRBV27
TGTGCCAGCAGTTTATCGACAGCGGGACCCTACAATGAGCAGTTCTTC
CASSLSTAGPYNEQFF
>TRBJ1-2|TRBD1|-|TRBV5-4
TGTGCCAGCAGCTTGGCTGGGACAGGGGTAATAGGCTACACCTTC
CASSLAGTGVIGYTF
>TRBJ1-5|-|-|TRBV4-3
TGCGCCAGCAGCCAAGATTTGCAGGGAAGCAATCAGCCCCAGCATTTT
CASSQDLQGSNQPQHF
>TRBJ1-4|-|-|TRBV27
TGTGCCAGCAGTTTATCAGGAGTCGGCCCCAGGGGTGAAAAACTGTTTTTT
CASSLSGVGPRGEKLFF
>TRBJ2-7|-|-|TRBV9
TGTGCCAGCAGTGTGGACCGCGGGGAGCAGTACTTC
CASSVDRGEQYF
>TRBJ2-2|-|-|TRBV4-1
TGCGCCAGCAGCCAAGATAGGAGATGGGCCGGGGAGCTGTTTTTT
CASSQDRRWAGELFF
>TRBJ2-2|-|-|TRBV5-1
TGCGCCAGCAGCCCCTCCGGTAACGGGGAGCTGTTTTTT
CASSPSGNGELFF
>TRBJ2-1|TRBD1|-|TRBV7-6
TGTGCCAGCAGCACGGGACAGAACAATGAGCAGTTCTTC
CASSTGQNNEQFF
>TRBJ1-1|-|-|TRBV7-8
TGTGCCAGCAGCTCACTACTGGACAGGAACACTGAAGCTTTCTTT
CASSSLLDRNTEAFF
>TRBJ2-7|TRBD2|-|TRBV9
TGTGCCAGCAGTGAGACTAGCCTTGGCGAGCAGTACTTC
CASSETSLGEQYF
>TRBJ1-4|-|-|TRBV5-1
TGCGCCAGCAGCTTGGGGGCAGGGGTAGGAGCAACTAATGAAAAACTGTTTTTT
CASSLGAGVGATNEKLFF
>TRBJ2-1|TRBD2|-|TRBV5-5
TGTGCCAGCAGCTTCCGGACTAGCGGGCTGGGTAATGAGCAGTTCTTC
CASSFRTSGLGNEQFF
>TRBJ1-1|-|-|TRBV28
TGTGCCAGCAGTTTATGGAGAGCTTTCTTT
CASSLWRAFF